These 32 T cell receptor beta chains were all obtained from the same sample, sequenced in a study of T cells in tuberculosis. The data were produced by immunoSEQ multiplex PCR, yet TCRdb's version contains in-frame clones alone and is incomplete. The sample carries 40,000 to 45,000 clones, less than 95% recorded once. Sequencing was carried out using PBMCs. These receptors came from a donor aged 10 to 29 with latent tuberculosis or without tuberculosis infection. Some clones in this sample may be carry-over from other donors' samples.

The V gene is TRBV19, the J gene TRBJ2-5; D is undetermined. Germline assignment: CDR1 LNHDA and CDR2 SQIVND (reference sequence). The V gene lost 6 bases and the J gene lost 0 bases, with 5 bases spanning the gap. The CDR3 covers 12 residues. CDR3 protein: CASRQNQETQYF. DNA of the CDR3: TGTGCCAGTAGGCAGAACCAAGAGACCCAGTACTTC. The full variable domain, rest sourced from reference TRBV19 and TRBJ2-5, is DGGITQSPKYLFRKEGQNVTLSCEQNLNHDAMYWYRQDPGQGLRLIYYSQIVNDFQKGDIAEGYSVSREKKESFPLTVTSAQKNPTAFYLCASRQNQETQYFGPGTRLLVL.

The chain is built from TRBV4-2 and TRBJ2-7; TRBD2 matches at 11 bases. V lost 0 bases to trimming and J lost 0 bases; unmatched junction nucleotides: 1. The CDR3 has 16 residues. Germline CDR1 is LGHNA and CDR2 is YNFKEQ. In DNA, the CDR3 is TGTGCCAGCAGCCAAGATGGGACTAGCGGCTCCTACGAGCAGTACTTC. It is translated as CASSQDGTSGSYEQYF.

The V call is TRBV19, the J call TRBJ1-1; maybe TRBD1 (6 bases). The ends were cut back, 11 bases at V and 6 bases at J, with 25 bases in the middle. The CDR3 is made up of 15 amino acids. Germline assignment: CDR1 LNHDA and CDR2 SQIVND (reference sequence). The CDR3 bases are TGTGCCTCAATCCCAGGGGCCCATGATCCTGCTGAAGCTTTCTTT. Its translation: CASIPGAHDPAEAFF.

The CDR3 region has the DNA TGTGCCAGCAGTACACAGGGGAGGTATGGCTACACCTTC. Translation: CASSTQGRYGYTF. The chain is built from TRBV28 and TRBJ1-2; 7 nucleotides align to TRBD1. The germline V gene has CDR1 MDHEN and CDR2 SYDVKM. This CDR3 region has 13 residues. The ends lost 5 bases at V and 5 bases at J; junction bases unmatched: 5.

The chain recombines TRBV11-2 with TRBJ2-7; D might be TRBD1 (5 bases). The CDR3 is 15 residues long. Germline values: CDR1 SGHAT, CDR2 FQNNGV. V was cut by 1 base and J by 5 bases, with 15 bases left in between. This CDR3 is CASSLGVQVYDEQYF. As DNA, the CDR3 is TGTGCCAGCAGCTTAGGCGTACAGGTCTACGACGAGCAGTACTTC.

V usage is TRBV28 and J usage is TRBJ2-7; D perhaps matches TRBD1 (6 bases). The CDR3 totals 16 residues. V shed 5 bases and J shed 4 bases, with 21 bases lying between them. Germline V CDR1 and CDR2: MDHEN, SYDVKM. As DNA, the CDR3 is TGTGCCAGCAGTCTCTTAGTAGGGGGAATGGGATACGAGCAGTACTTC. It codes for CASSLLVGGMGYEQYF.

The genes are TRBV9 and TRBJ2-2, with 9 bases matching TRBD2. The CDR3 covers 13 residues. CDR1 is SGDLS, CDR2 YYNGEE, per germline. V was clipped by 4 bases and J by 9 bases; unmatched bases: 4. Written as DNA, the CDR3 is TGTGCCAGCAGCCTAGGACTAGCGAGGGAGCTGTTTTTT. It yields the protein CASSLGLARELFF.

This chain's CDR3 is CASSWDSLTDTQYF. CDR3 DNA: TGCGCCAGCAGCTGGGACAGTCTTACAGATACGCAGTATTTT. The chain employs TRBV5-1 and TRBJ2-3; 7 bases line up with TRBD1. J was trimmed by 3 bases and V by 3 bases; bases with no gene match: 4. Germline CDR1 is SGHRS and CDR2 is YFSETQ. The CDR3 extends over 14 amino acids.

This chain uses TRBV5-1 with TRBJ2-5; no definite D call. V was shortened by 1 base and J by 1 base, with 11 bases between the two germline ends. This CDR3 has 15 amino acids. The germline CDR1 and CDR2 sequences are SGHRS and YFSETQ. CDR3 sequence: CASSLWSASQETQYF. As DNA, the CDR3 is TGCGCCAGCAGCTTGTGGTCTGCCAGCCAAGAGACCCAGTACTTC.

This sequence joins TRBV27 and TRBJ2-5; 9 bases fit TRBD1. The germline CDR1 and CDR2 sequences are MNHEY and SMNVEV (reference sequence). The CDR3 length is 15 residues. Germline trimming cut 3 bases from V and 6 bases from J; bases unmatched to any gene: 8. The CDR3: CASSFRTGEGKTQYF. The CDR3 DNA sequence: TGTGCCAGCAGTTTTCGGACAGGGGAGGGAAAGACCCAGTACTTC.

V usage is TRBV18 and J usage is TRBJ2-1; TRBD1 matches at 7 bases. CDR3 length: 17 amino acids. Germline CDR1 is KGHSH and CDR2 is LQKENI. V lost 1 base, J lost 5 bases, and 11 bases stayed unmatched. CDR3 DNA: TGTGCCAGCTCACCACGATATCACCGGGACAGCGACAATGAGCAGTTCTTC. This translates into CASSPRYHRDSDNEQFF.

The chain links TRBV19 to TRBJ1-2; D is ambiguous. The CDR3 loop spans 12 amino acids. Germline V gives CDR1 LNHDA, CDR2 SQIVND (reference sequence). The V gene lost 3 bases and the J gene lost 8 bases, with 10 bases spanning the gap. The CDR3 DNA follows: TGTGCCAGTAGTATCGCGGCCCGGGGCTACACCTTC. This sequence encodes CASSIAARGYTF. The full variable domain, its missing parts supplied by reference TRBV19 and TRBJ1-2, is DGGITQSPKYLFRKEGQNVTLSCEQNLNHDAMYWYRQDPGQGLRLIYYSQIVNDFQKGDIAEGYSVSREKKESFPLTVTSAQKNPTAFYLCASSIAARGYTFGSGTRLTVV.

The chain combines TRBV5-1 with TRBJ2-3; maybe TRBD1 (6 bases). V lost 4 bases and J lost 2, with 14 bases in between. CDR1 and CDR2 from the germline V gene are SGHRS and YFSETQ. This CDR3 spans 15 amino acids. The CDR3, as DNA: TGCGCCAGCAGCACGGGACATCCCATCACAGATACGCAGTATTTT. Translated, it gives CASSTGHPITDTQYF.

DNA for the CDR3: TGCGCCAGCAGCCAAGATTGGCCCCTGAGACTAGCGGGTTCAGATACGCAGTATTTT. Protein product: CASSQDWPLRLAGSDTQYF. V is TRBV4-3 and J is TRBJ2-3; TRBD2 matches at 10 bases. CDR1 LGHNA and CDR2 YSLEER come from the germline V gene. Trimming removed 0 bases from V and 4 bases from J; junction bases left unmatched: 13. This CDR3 spans 19 amino acids.

V and J are TRBV4-3 and TRBJ2-7; 7 nucleotides agree with TRBD1. Germline values: CDR1 LGHNA, CDR2 YSLEER. V trimming: 5 bases; J trimming: 2 bases; junction bases outside the gene matches: 3. The CDR3 consists of 13 residues. CDR3 sequence (DNA): TGCGCCAGCAGCGAAGGGGGCCCCTACGAGCAGTACTTC. This codes for CASSEGGPYEQYF.

V and J are TRBV28 and TRBJ1-5; D gene uncertain. The V end lost 3 bases, the J end lost 3 bases, and 12 bases lay between the germline ends. Germline-derived CDR1 and CDR2 are MDHEN and SYDVKM. The CDR3 sequence is 15 residues long. CDR3 loop: CASSFPDSVNQPQHF. The CDR3 DNA reads TGTGCCAGCAGTTTCCCGGACTCAGTCAATCAGCCCCAGCATTTT.

The V gene is TRBV5-4, the J gene TRBJ2-3; D gene unclear. The CDR3 is 15 residues long. Germline V gene sequence: CDR1 SGHNT, CDR2 YYREEE (reference sequence). V was shortened by 0 bases and J by 5 bases, with 13 bases between the two germline ends. In DNA form, the CDR3 reads TGTGCCAGCAGCTTGGATCCGGGTTCATTAGATACGCAGTATTTT. As protein: CASSLDPGSLDTQYF.

This sequence joins TRBV25-1 and TRBJ1-2; 7 bases match TRBD1. J was trimmed by 4 bases and V by 8 bases; bases with no gene match: 7. Germline CDR1 reads MGHDK; CDR2 reads SYGVNS. The CDR3 totals 13 residues. The CDR3 DNA sequence: TGTGCCAGCGCCAGGGACAGCAGCTATGGCTACACCTTC. Translation: CASARDSSYGYTF.

The chain links TRBV6-4 to TRBJ2-2, with D unresolved. The length of the CDR3 is 15 residues. V lost 0 bases to trimming and J lost 3 bases, with 8 bases between them. From germline, CDR1 is MRHNA and CDR2 SNTAGT. Here the CDR3 DNA reads TGTGCCAGCAGTGACTCGTCCGACTACACCGGGGAGCTGTTTTTT. Protein sequence: CASSDSSDYTGELFF.

The V gene is TRBV6-5, the J gene TRBJ2-1; a possible D gene is TRBD1 (6 bases). CDR3 length equals 15 residues. Germline CDR1 and CDR2: MNHEY and SVGAGI. Deletions cut 5 bases from V and 7 bases from J, with 18 bases between. The CDR3 here is CASSHLDRLGNEQFF. CDR3 bases: TGTGCCAGCAGTCATCTAGACAGGTTGGGGAATGAGCAGTTCTTC.

V gene TRBV4-3 combines with J gene TRBJ2-3; possible D gene TRBD1, 6 bases. This CDR3 spans 18 amino acids. Trimming took off 0 bases at V and 0 bases at J, with 16 bases between the two ends. CDR1 is LGHNA, CDR2 YSLEER, per germline. CDR3 in amino acids: CASSQDNPQGPSTDTQYF. CDR3 nucleotides: TGCGCCAGCAGCCAAGATAACCCCCAGGGGCCAAGCACAGATACGCAGTATTTT.

The chain uses TRBV7-9 and TRBJ1-2; a possible D gene is TRBD1 (5 bases). The CDR3 has 15 residues. V lost 1 base and J 4 bases, leaving 13 bases between the germline ends. The germline V gene has CDR1 SEHNR and CDR2 FQNEAQ (reference sequence). This CDR3 reads CASSLGGRTLYGYTF. For the CDR3, the DNA is TGTGCCAGCAGCTTAGGGGGCCGGACCCTCTATGGCTACACCTTC. Full variable domain (rest looked up from reference TRBV7-9 and TRBJ1-2): DTGVSQNPRHKITKRGQNVTFRCDPISEHNRLYWYRQTLGQGPEFLTYFQNEAQLEKSRLLSDRFSAERPKGSFSTLEIQRTEQGDSAMYLCASSLGGRTLYGYTFGSGTRLTVV.

The gene calls are TRBV5-6 and TRBJ2-1; tentatively, D is TRBD1 (5 bases). The V gene lost 5 bases and the J gene lost 0 bases, with 9 bases spanning the gap. This CDR3 contains 14 residues. In germline, CDR1 is SGHDT, CDR2 YYEEEE. DNA for the CDR3: TGTGCCAGCAGTCGACAGAGCTCCTACAATGAGCAGTTCTTC. It yields the protein CASSRQSSYNEQFF. Filled out from reference TRBV5-6 and TRBJ2-1, the complete variable domain reads DAGVTQSPTHLIKTRGQQVTLRCSPKSGHDTVSWYQQALGQGPQFIFQYYEEEERQRGNFPDRFSGHQFPNYSSELNVNALLLGDSALYLCASSRQSSYNEQFFGPGTRLTVL.

V is TRBV10-2 and J is TRBJ2-1, with D possibly TRBD2 on 5 matching bases. This CDR3 region has 14 residues. From germline, CDR1 is WSHSY and CDR2 SAAADI. Trimming took 4 bases from V and 0 from J, leaving 7 bases between them. CDR3 residues: CASSVGSSYNEQFF. The CDR3, as DNA: TGCGCCAGCAGTGTTGGGAGCTCCTACAATGAGCAGTTCTTC.

This clone was observed a handful of times. This chain links TRBV7-3 with TRBJ2-7; 10 nucleotides agree with TRBD2. In germline, CDR1 is SGHTA, CDR2 FQGTGA. The CDR3 runs to 15 residues. With V trimmed by 5 bases and J by 2 bases, 6 bases remained unmatched. Here the CDR3 reads CASSALAGVAYEQYF. The CDR3 DNA reads TGTGCCAGCAGCGCTCTAGCGGGAGTTGCCTACGAGCAGTACTTC.

The V call is TRBV6-1, the J call TRBJ2-7, with a possible D match to TRBD1 (6 bases). V dropped 7 bases and J dropped 1 base, with 11 bases sitting between them. This CDR3 has 13 amino acids. The germline CDR1 and CDR2 sequences are MNHNS and SASEGT. The CDR3 coding sequence is TGTGCCAGCACACCAGGGGTGTCCTACGAGCAGTACTTC. It is translated as CASTPGVSYEQYF.

J is TRBJ1-4 and V is TRBV28; 7 positions match TRBD1. J gave up 12 bases and V 3 bases, and 1 base lay outside the gene matches. Germline loops: CDR1 MDHEN, CDR2 SYDVKM. The CDR3 length is 11 residues. This CDR3 is CASSFGTELFF. As DNA, the CDR3 is TGTGCCAGCAGTTTCGGGACAGAACTGTTTTTT.

CDR3 nucleotide sequence: TGTGCCAGCAGCTTAGACAGGTTCACTGAGCAGTTCTTC. It specifies CASSLDRFTEQFF. V is TRBV11-3 and J is TRBJ2-1; D is ambiguous. The CDR3 sequence is 13 residues long. Germline V gene data show CDR1 as SGHNT and CDR2 as YENEEA. Deletions cut 0 bases from V and 9 bases from J, with 9 bases between.

This chain connects TRBV5-1 to TRBJ2-2, with 10 bases matching TRBD2. V lost 2 bases to trimming and J lost 4 bases; unmatched junction nucleotides: 5. CDR1 and CDR2 (germline): SGHRS, YFSETQ. The CDR3 spans 16 residues. CDR3: CASSFLAGEPTGELFF. Written as DNA, the CDR3 is TGCGCCAGCAGCTTCCTAGCGGGAGAACCCACCGGGGAGCTGTTTTTT.

In its sample, this clone was seen once. J is TRBJ2-1 and V is TRBV7-2, with 8 bases that match TRBD1. Germline V lookup: CDR1 SGHTA, CDR2 FQGNSA. The CDR3 covers 16 residues. Trimming removed 6 bases from V and 8 bases from J; junction bases left unmatched: 15. CDR3 bases: TGTGCCAGCAGTTCCGCAGGGGGCGTCTGGGTCGATGAGCAGTTCTTC. Translated, it gives CASSSAGGVWVDEQFF. Together with reference TRBV7-2 and TRBJ2-1, the CDR3 gives the full variable domain: GAGVSQSPSNKVTEKGKDVELRCDPISGHTALYWYRQSLGQGLEFLIYFQGNSAPDKSGLPSDRFSAERTGGSVSTLTIQRTQQEDSAVYLCASSSAGGVWVDEQFFGPGTRLTVL.

The chain uses TRBV30 and TRBJ2-7; no reliable D call. This CDR3 comprises 13 residues. CDR1 is GTSNPN and CDR2 is SVGIG in the germline V gene (reference sequence). The V gene lost 0 bases and the J gene lost 3 bases, with 9 bases spanning the gap. The CDR3 DNA is TGTGCCTGGAGTGTACGGAGAGGCTACGAGCAGTACTTC. As protein: CAWSVRRGYEQYF.

The chain recombines TRBV7-6 with TRBJ1-1; D gene unclear. Germline lookup yields CDR1 SGHVS and CDR2 FNYEAQ. Trimming cost V 7 bases and J 0 bases, with 9 bases left between them. The CDR3 has 13 residues. This CDR3 is CASTLGMNTEAFF. The CDR3 nucleotides read TGTGCCAGCACCTTGGGCATGAACACTGAAGCTTTCTTT.